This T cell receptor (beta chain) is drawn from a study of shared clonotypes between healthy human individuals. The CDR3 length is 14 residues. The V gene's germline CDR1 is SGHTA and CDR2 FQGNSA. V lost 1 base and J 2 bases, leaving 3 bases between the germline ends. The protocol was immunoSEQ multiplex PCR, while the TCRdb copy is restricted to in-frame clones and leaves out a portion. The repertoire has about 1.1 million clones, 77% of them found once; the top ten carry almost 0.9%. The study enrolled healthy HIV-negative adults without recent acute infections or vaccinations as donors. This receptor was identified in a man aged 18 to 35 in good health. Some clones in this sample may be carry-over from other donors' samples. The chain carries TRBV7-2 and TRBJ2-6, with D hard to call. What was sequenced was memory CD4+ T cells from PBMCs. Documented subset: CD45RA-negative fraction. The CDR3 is CASSLVAGANVLTF. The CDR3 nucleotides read TGTGCCAGCAGCTTAGTGGCTGGGGCCAACGTCCTGACTTTC.